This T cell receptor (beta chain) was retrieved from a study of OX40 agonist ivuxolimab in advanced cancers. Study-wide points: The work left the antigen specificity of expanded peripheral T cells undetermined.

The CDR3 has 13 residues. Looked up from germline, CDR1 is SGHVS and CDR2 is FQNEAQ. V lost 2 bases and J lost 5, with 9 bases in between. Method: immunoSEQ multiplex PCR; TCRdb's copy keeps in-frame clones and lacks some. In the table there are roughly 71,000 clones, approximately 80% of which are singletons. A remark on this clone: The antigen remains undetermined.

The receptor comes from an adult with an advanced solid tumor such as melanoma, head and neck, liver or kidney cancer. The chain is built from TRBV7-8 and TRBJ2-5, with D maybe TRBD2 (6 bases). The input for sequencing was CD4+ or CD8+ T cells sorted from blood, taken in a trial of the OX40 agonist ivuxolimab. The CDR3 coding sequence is TGTGCCAGCAGCTTATCTGGAGGGGAGACCCAGTACTTC. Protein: CASSLSGGETQYF. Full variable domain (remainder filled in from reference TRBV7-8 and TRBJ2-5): GAGVSQSPRYKVAKRGQDVALRCDPISGHVSLFWYQQALGQGPEFLTYFQNEAQLDKSGLPSDRFFAERPEGSVSTLKIQRTQQEDSAVYLCASSLSGGETQYFGPGTRLLVL.